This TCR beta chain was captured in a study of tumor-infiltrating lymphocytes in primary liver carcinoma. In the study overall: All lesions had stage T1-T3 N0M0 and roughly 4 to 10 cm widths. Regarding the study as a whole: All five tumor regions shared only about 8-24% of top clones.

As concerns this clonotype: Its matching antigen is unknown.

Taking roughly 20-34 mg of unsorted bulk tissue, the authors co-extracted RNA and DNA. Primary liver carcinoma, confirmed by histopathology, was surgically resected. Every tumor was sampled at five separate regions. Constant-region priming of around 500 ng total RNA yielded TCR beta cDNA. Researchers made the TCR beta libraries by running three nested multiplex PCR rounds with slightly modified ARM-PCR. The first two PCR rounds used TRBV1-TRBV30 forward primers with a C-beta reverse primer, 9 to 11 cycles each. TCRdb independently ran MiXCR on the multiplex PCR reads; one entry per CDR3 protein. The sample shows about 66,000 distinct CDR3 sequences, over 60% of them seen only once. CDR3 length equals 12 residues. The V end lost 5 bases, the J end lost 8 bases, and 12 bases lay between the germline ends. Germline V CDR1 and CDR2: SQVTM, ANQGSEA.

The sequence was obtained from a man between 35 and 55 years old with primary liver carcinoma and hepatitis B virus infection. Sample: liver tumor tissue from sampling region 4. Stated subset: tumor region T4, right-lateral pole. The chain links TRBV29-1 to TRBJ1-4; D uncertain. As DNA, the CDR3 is TGCAGCGTTACACTGGGTGGAGAAAAACTGTTTTTT. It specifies CSVTLGGEKLFF.